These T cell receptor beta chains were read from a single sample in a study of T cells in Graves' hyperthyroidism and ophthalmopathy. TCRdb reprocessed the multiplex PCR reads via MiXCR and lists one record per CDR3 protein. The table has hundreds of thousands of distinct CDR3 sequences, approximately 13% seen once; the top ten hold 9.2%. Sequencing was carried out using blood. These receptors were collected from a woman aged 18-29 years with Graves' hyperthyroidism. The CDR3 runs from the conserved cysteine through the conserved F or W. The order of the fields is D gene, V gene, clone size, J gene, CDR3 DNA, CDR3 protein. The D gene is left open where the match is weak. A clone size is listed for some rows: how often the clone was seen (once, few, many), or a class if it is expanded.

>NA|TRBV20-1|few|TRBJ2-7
TGCAGTGCTAGAGGCTCCAGGGGGCTAGCGGACGAGCAGTACTTC
CSARGSRGLADEQYF
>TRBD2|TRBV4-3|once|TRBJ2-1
TGCGCCAGCCGCCGCCTAGCGGGAGGAAGGTCATCGTTCGATGAGCAGTTCTTC
CASRRLAGGRSSFDEQFF
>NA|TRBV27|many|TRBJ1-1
TGTGCCAGCAGTTCGACACCCCGGGGCACTGAAGCTTTCTTT
CASSSTPRGTEAFF
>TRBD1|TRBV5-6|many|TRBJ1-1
TGTGCCAGCAGCGCGTACAGGGGGGGCACTGAAGCTTTCTTT
CASSAYRGGTEAFF
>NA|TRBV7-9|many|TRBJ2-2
TGTGCCAACATACAGGAGGTTGGCGGGGAGCTGTTTTTT
CANIQEVGGELFF
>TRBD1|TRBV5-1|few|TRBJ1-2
TGTGCCAGCTCACCAGGGGTCCAGGGACAGGGGGCCGACTATGGCTACACCTTC
CASSPGVQGQGADYGYTF
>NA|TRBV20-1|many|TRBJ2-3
TGCAGTGCTAGGGGAGCGGCGGATACGCAGTATTTT
CSARGAADTQYF
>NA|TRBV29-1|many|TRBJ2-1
TGCAGCGTGGATATAGGGAACAGCCACAATGAGCAGTTCTTC
CSVDIGNSHNEQFF
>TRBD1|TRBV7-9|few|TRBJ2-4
TGTGCCAGCAGCTCCGGGACAGGGGGCGCGGCCAAAAACATTCAGTACTTC
CASSSGTGGAAKNIQYF
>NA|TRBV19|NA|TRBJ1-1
TGTGCCAGTACAGAACACGGGGGAACATCTGAAGCTTTCTTT
CASTEHGGTSEAFF
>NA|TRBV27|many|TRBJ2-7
TGTGCCAGCAGTTTATATCCCGGGACTGGGGCCTACGAGCAGTACTTC
CASSLYPGTGAYEQYF
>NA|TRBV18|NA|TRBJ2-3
TGTACCAGCTCACCACCAGGAGGTACAGATACGCAGTATTTT
CTSSPPGGTDTQYF
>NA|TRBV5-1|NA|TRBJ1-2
TGCGCCAGCAGCTTGGGAGGGTTCGCTAACTATGGCTACACCTTC
CASSLGGFANYGYTF
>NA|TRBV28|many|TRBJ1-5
TGTGCCAGCACATTTTATGGGGGCGGCAATCAGCCCCAGCATTTT
CASTFYGGGNQPQHF
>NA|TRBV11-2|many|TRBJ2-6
TGTGCCACTAACCCCCGGTCTGGGGCCAACGTCCTGACTTTC
CATNPRSGANVLTF
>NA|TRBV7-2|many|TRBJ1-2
TGTGCCAGCAGCCCGCGGGACCGACATAACTATGGCTACACCTTC
CASSPRDRHNYGYTF
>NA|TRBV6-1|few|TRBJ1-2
TGTGCCAGCAGCATGACAGCTAACTATGGCTACACCTTC
CASSMTANYGYTF
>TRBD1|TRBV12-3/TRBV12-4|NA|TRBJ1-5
TGTGCCAGCACGGGGACAGTGACGCAGCCCCAGCATTTT
CASTGTVTQPQHF
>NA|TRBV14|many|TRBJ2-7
TGTGCCAGCAGCCACCTCGGACCGACCTACGAGCAGTACTTC
CASSHLGPTYEQYF
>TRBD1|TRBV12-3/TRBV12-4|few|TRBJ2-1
TGTGCCAGCAGTTTAGTACAGGGGACCAATGAGCAGTTCTTC
CASSLVQGTNEQFF
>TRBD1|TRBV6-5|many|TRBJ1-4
TGTGCCAGCAGTTACTCTAGGACAGGGCGAGTCGAGGAAAAACTGTTTTTT
CASSYSRTGRVEEKLFF
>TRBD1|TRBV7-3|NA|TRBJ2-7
TGTGCCAGCAGCTCCCGGGACAGGGACGAGCAGTACTTC
CASSSRDRDEQYF
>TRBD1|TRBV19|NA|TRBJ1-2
TGTGCCAGTAGTACCTGGACAGGGGAGAGGGATGGCTACACCTTC
CASSTWTGERDGYTF
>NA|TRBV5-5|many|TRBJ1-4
TGTGCCAGCAGTGTCCGCCCAGGGGTCGAAAAACTGTTTTTT
CASSVRPGVEKLFF
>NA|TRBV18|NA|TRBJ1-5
TGTGCCAGCTCACCCCGGGAGGGTCCAAATCAGCCCCAGCATTTT
CASSPREGPNQPQHF
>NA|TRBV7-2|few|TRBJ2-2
TGTGCCAGACGAGTTCCATCCGGGGAGCTGTTTTTT
CARRVPSGELFF
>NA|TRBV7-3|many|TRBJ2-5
TGTGCCAGCAGCTTAGGGCCAGGGCGAAGATCGTACCAAGAGACCCAGTACTTC
CASSLGPGRRSYQETQYF
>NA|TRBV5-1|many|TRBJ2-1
TGCGCCAGCAGCGGTGGGACGGGGTCCTACAATGAGCAGTTCTTC
CASSGGTGSYNEQFF